This TCR beta chain came from a study of shared clonotypes between healthy human individuals. HIV-negative, healthy adults without recent acute infections or vaccinations were the donors. In the original workflow: As immunoSEQ supplied junction-only sequences (without quality scores), filtering differed. Clones were sequenced by immunoSEQ multiplex PCR, and TCRdb holds only the in-frame ones, with some missing. D and trimming were read from the DNA, whereas the V and J calls and clone size are those reported in that table. The repertoire includes about 490,000 clones, 70% to 85% of them detected once, and approximately 12% sits in the top ten. The sequenced sample was PBMCs. The receptor comes from a middle-aged woman in good health. Some clones in this sample may be carry-over from other donors' samples.

The CDR3 region is CASNQPSSYNEQFF. CDR3 DNA sequence: TGTGCCAGTAATCAACCTAGCTCCTACAATGAGCAGTTCTTC. The chain carries TRBV19 and TRBJ2-1; D ambiguous. CDR3 length: 14 amino acids. Trimming removed 7 bases from V and 0 bases from J, with 10 bases in between. The germline CDR1 and CDR2 sequences are LNHDA and SQIVND (reference sequence).